The rows below give T cell receptor beta chains drawn from one sample of a study of control samples from healthy donors and cancer patients. The assay was immunoSEQ multiplex PCR, and TCRdb's table has in-frame clones only and misses some. The table includes about 78,000 clones, about 89% detected once. Sequencing used blood. The receptors shown here come from an older woman in good health. Both conserved end residues are part of each CDR3. A D gene is named only where the DNA matches it firmly. A clone size is listed for some rows: how often the clone was seen (once, few, many), or a class if it is expanded.

j_gene,abundance,d_gene,v_gene,CDR3nt,CDR3aa
TRBJ2-6,NA,TRBD1,TRBV19,TGTGCCAGTAGTCCCGTGACAGGGGACTCTGGGGCCAACGTCCTGACTTTC,CASSPVTGDSGANVLTF
TRBJ1-1,NA,NA,TRBV9,TGTGCCAGCAGCGTCGATCTGAACACTGAAGCTTTCTTT,CASSVDLNTEAFF
TRBJ1-5,NA,NA,TRBV10-3,TGTGCCTCTGCCCGGTCAGATAGCAATCAGCCCCAGCATTTT,CASARSDSNQPQHF
TRBJ2-1,NA,TRBD2,TRBV28,TGTGCCAGCAGTACCGTGGGACTAGCGGGCAAACAGTTCTTC,CASSTVGLAGKQFF
TRBJ2-7,NA,NA,TRBV27,TGTGCCAGCAGTTTAGGGACGACGTCTCCCTACGAGCAGTACTTC,CASSLGTTSPYEQYF
TRBJ1-4,NA,NA,TRBV20-1,TGCAGTGCAAAGTCGGGTGAAAAACTGTTTTTT,CSAKSGEKLFF
TRBJ2-7,NA,NA,TRBV5-1,TGCGCCAGCAACCCGTCGGGCTCCTACGAGCAGTACTTC,CASNPSGSYEQYF
TRBJ1-2,NA,TRBD1,TRBV28,TGTGCCAGCAGTTTGCGTACAGGGGGCAAAATTGTCTACACCTTC,CASSLRTGGKIVYTF
TRBJ1-1,NA,NA,TRBV15,TGTGCCACCAGCAGAGATCGGAGTCCCCTTGTTGAAGCTTTCTTT,CATSRDRSPLVEAFF
TRBJ2-1,NA,TRBD1,TRBV3-1/TRBV3-2,TGTGCCAGCAGCCAAGGCCTCTCGATAGGCCAGGGGGTCTACAATGAGCAGTTCTTC,CASSQGLSIGQGVYNEQFF
TRBJ1-2,NA,NA,TRBV27,TGTGCCAGCAGTCCAGCCGAGACGAGGGTGGCTGGCTACACCTTC,CASSPAETRVAGYTF
TRBJ1-1,NA,NA,TRBV29-1,TGCAGCGTCGCAATCATGAACACTGAAGCTTTCTTT,CSVAIMNTEAFF
TRBJ2-7,NA,NA,TRBV13,TGTGCCAGCAGCCCTCGGGACTCTTTGAGGGAGCAGTACTTC,CASSPRDSLREQYF
TRBJ2-7,NA,NA,TRBV7-2,TGTGCCAGCAGCTTAAATCCGGGACCATATTACGAGCAGTACTTC,CASSLNPGPYYEQYF
TRBJ1-4,NA,NA,TRBV2,TGTGCCAGCAGTGAAGGGACAACTAATGAAAAACTGTTTTTT,CASSEGTTNEKLFF
TRBJ2-1,NA,TRBD2,TRBV11-3,TGTGCCAGCAGCTCTTTAGCGGGGACTGGTATTTATGAGCAGTTCTTC,CASSSLAGTGIYEQFF
TRBJ1-6,NA,TRBD1,TRBV12-3/TRBV12-4,TGTGCCAGCAGTCCAACAGGGGGTTCACCCCTCCACTTT,CASSPTGGSPLHF
TRBJ2-1,NA,TRBD2,TRBV10-3,TGTGCCATCAGGCCCGGACTAGCGGGACATGAGCAGTTCTTC,CAIRPGLAGHEQFF
TRBJ2-3,NA,NA,TRBV10-3,TGTGCCATCAGTGAGTCCGGTCAGGGTGGGGCAGATACGCAGTATTTT,CAISESGQGGADTQYF
TRBJ2-1,NA,TRBD1,TRBV7-8,TGTGCCAGTCAGGGGGATCCCTACAATGAGCAGTTCTTC,CASQGDPYNEQFF
TRBJ1-3,NA,NA,TRBV6-1,TGTGCCAGCAGTGAAGACACCTACTCTGGAAACACCATATATTTT,CASSEDTYSGNTIYF
TRBJ2-5,once,TRBD2,TRBV9,TGTGCCAGCAGCGTAGTTCCTAGCGGGAGATGGGAGACCCAGTACTTC,CASSVVPSGRWETQYF
TRBJ1-2,NA,NA,TRBV6-5,TGTGCCAGCTCAGGGTCTAACTATGGCTACACCTTC,CASSGSNYGYTF
TRBJ1-1,NA,NA,TRBV3-1/TRBV3-2,TGTGCCAGCAGCCAAGGAGGGGGCACTGAAGCTTTCTTT,CASSQGGGTEAFF
TRBJ2-3,NA,NA,TRBV28,TGTGCCAGCAGTTTAAGACCACTAGGTACGCAGTATTTT,CASSLRPLGTQYF
TRBJ1-3,NA,NA,TRBV28,TGTGCCAGCACACCCTTCTCTGGAAACACCATATATTTT,CASTPFSGNTIYF
TRBJ2-7,NA,NA,TRBV11-2,TGTGCCAGCAGCCAAGGTCGAGGGGGGCGGTCCTACGAGCAGTACTTC,CASSQGRGGRSYEQYF
TRBJ1-4,NA,NA,TRBV10-3,TGTGCCATCAGTGAGTCAAAGGCGGGTGAAAAACTGTTTTTT,CAISESKAGEKLFF
TRBJ2-4,NA,TRBD2,TRBV23-1,TGCGCCAGCAGTCATGGGCCGGCCCGACTAGCGGGCCTGGACATTCAGTACTTC,CASSHGPARLAGLDIQYF
TRBJ1-2,NA,NA,TRBV4-1,TGCGCCAGCAGCCAAGATAGCCGGGCCTCTCGCTACTATGGCTACACCTTC,CASSQDSRASRYYGYTF
TRBJ1-2,NA,NA,TRBV5-1,TGCGCCAGCAGCTCGACAGGCAACTATGGCTACACCTTC,CASSSTGNYGYTF
TRBJ2-5,NA,NA,TRBV3-1/TRBV3-2,TGTGCCAGCAGCCAAGATTCGTTTTCGGTCGGCAGGGAAGAGACCCAGTACTTC,CASSQDSFSVGREETQYF